A single sample is the source of the 10 T cell receptor beta chains below, sequenced in a study of CD8 T cells in Susac syndrome. Random hexamers were used to reverse transcribe an amount of about 0.5 to 1 ug RNA. TCRdb recomputed calls from the immunoSEQ multiplex PCR reads with MiXCR, one row per CDR3 protein. In the table there are around 150,000 distinct CDR3 sequences, around 94% of which are singletons. Specimen: CD4+ T cells from PBMCs. The receptor source for this set is a human donor in good health.

This chain connects TRBV20-1 to TRBJ2-3, with a possible D match to TRBD2 (6 bases). Germline-derived CDR1 and CDR2 are DFQATT and SNEGSKA (reference sequence). There are 13 residues in the CDR3. V was trimmed by 7 bases and J by 6 bases, leaving 17 bases between them. The CDR3 sequence: CSGSRRGGDTQYF. CDR3 nucleotide sequence: TGCAGTGGGTCGAGGCGGGGTGGGGATACGCAGTATTTT.

In DNA form, the CDR3 reads TGTGCCAGCAGCCAAGACACGGCCTACGAGCAGTACTTC. Its protein is CASSQDTAYEQYF. The chain joins TRBV4-2 to TRBJ2-7; D unresolved. The CDR3 runs 13 residues. Germline CDR1 and CDR2: LGHNA and YNFKEQ. V was clipped by 0 bases and J by 2 bases, with 5 bases between them.

This clonotype was seen a single time. The chain has TRBV30 and TRBJ1-2, with D uncertain. Trimming removed 1 base at V and 5 bases at J, with 8 bases between. This CDR3 is 12 amino acids long. CDR1 is GTSNPN and CDR2 is SVGIG in the germline V gene (reference sequence). CDR3 bases: TGTGCCTGGAGTGACGACCCTTATGGCTACACCTTC. Translating it yields CAWSDDPYGYTF.

This clonotype was seen a few times. The rearrangement links TRBV9 to TRBJ2-3; 7 bases map to TRBD1. V dropped 4 bases and J dropped 5; count of bases not matched to a gene: 1. The CDR3 spans 12 residues. Germline V lookup: CDR1 SGDLS, CDR2 YYNGEE. The CDR3 nucleotides are TGTGCCAGCAGCCGACAGGGAGATACGCAGTATTTT. Protein: CASSRQGDTQYF.

Notes on this clonotype: The CDR3 does not end in the conserved phenylalanine or tryptophan, so this is likely a read error. No DNA is shown, since the ends of the CDR3 on it are uncertain; the CDR3 is the one TCRdb lists. The chain joins TRBV19 to TRBJ2-7. The CDR3 spans 11 residues, counting both ends. The V gene's germline CDR1 is LNHDA and CDR2 SQIVND (reference sequence). This CDR3 is CASRTTDLGSL.

The V call is TRBV20-1, the J call TRBJ2-1; D not resolved. The CDR3 consists of 13 residues. V lost 5 bases, J lost 7 bases, and 15 bases lay in between. Germline V gives CDR1 DFQATT, CDR2 SNEGSKA (reference sequence). The CDR3 DNA follows: TGCAGTGCTCTAGGGCACAGCAAAAATGAGCAGTTCTTC. It specifies CSALGHSKNEQFF.

This clonotype was recorded only once. The rearrangement links TRBV9 to TRBJ1-2, with D maybe TRBD1 (6 bases). Germline V gives CDR1 SGDLS, CDR2 YYNGEE. V was pared by 3 bases and J by 7 bases, with 13 bases between. This CDR3 is 13 amino acids long. The CDR3 is CASSAVQGSGYTF. The CDR3 region has the DNA TGTGCCAGCAGCGCGGTGCAGGGGTCTGGCTACACCTTC.

V gene TRBV30 combines with J gene TRBJ2-5; 8 bases map to TRBD2. The junction had 5 bases not matched to a gene; V was cut back by 5 bases and J by 0 bases. This CDR3 region has 14 residues. The germline CDR1 and CDR2 sequences are GTSNPN and SVGIG (reference sequence). Written as DNA, the CDR3 is TGTGCCTGGGGCGGCGGGGGGAACCAAGAGACCCAGTACTTC. Its translation is CAWGGGGNQETQYF.

The V call is TRBV4-2, the J call TRBJ1-1, with a possible D match to TRBD1 (6 bases). This CDR3 is 16 amino acids long. V lost 4 bases and J 10 bases, leaving 25 bases between the germline ends. The germline V gene encodes CDR1 LGHNA and CDR2 YNFKEQ. CDR3 coding DNA: TGTGCCAGCAGCCCATCGGAAGGACAGATGATCCTGTCAGCTTTCTTT. This translates into CASSPSEGQMILSAFF.

CDR3 DNA sequence: TGTGCCAGCAGCGTAAAGGGACTAGCGGGTTATGAGCAGTACTTC. Encoded protein: CASSVKGLAGYEQYF. The gene calls are TRBV9 and TRBJ2-7; 12 bases fit TRBD2. The germline CDR1 and CDR2 sequences are SGDLS and YYNGEE. V lost 1 base and J lost 7; bases outside the gene matches: 6. This CDR3 has 15 residues.